Shown below are 19 T cell receptor beta chains from a single sample sequenced in a study of T cells in Graves' hyperthyroidism and ophthalmopathy. Amplification yielded TCR beta CDR3 regions, with RNA transcripts as the source. When the TCR CDR3 underwent first-round RT-PCR, the HTBI primer set was used. MiXCR, run by TCRdb on the multiplex PCR reads, gives a single entry per CDR3 protein. This sample has roughly 740,000 distinct CDR3 sequences; about a sixth occur once, and the top ten carry around 8%. The sample consisted of blood. These receptors were taken from a man younger than 30 with Graves' hyperthyroidism.

V is TRBV7-2 and J is TRBJ2-7; 11 bases are a match to TRBD2. This CDR3 region has 19 residues. V lost 5 bases to trimming and J lost 4 bases; unmatched junction nucleotides: 19. Germline V CDR1 and CDR2: SGHTA, FQGNSA. CDR3 sequence (DNA): TGTGCCAGCAGCCCTATAAATCGGATTAGCGGGAGGGCCACTTACGAGCAGTACTTC. Protein: CASSPINRISGRATYEQYF.

In this sample, this clonotype turned up a few times. The chain links TRBV7-3 to TRBJ2-1; 8 bases fit TRBD2. Germline assignment: CDR1 SGHTA and CDR2 FQGTGA. Trimming removed 10 bases from V and 6 bases from J; junction bases left unmatched: 11. CDR3 length: 14 amino acids. The CDR3 nucleotides are TGTGCCACGGCGCCGGGAGGGCCAGGCAATGAGCAGTTCTTC. It specifies CATAPGGPGNEQFF.

This clonotype was observed at least ten times. The chain is built from TRBV10-3 and TRBJ2-5, with 11 bases that match TRBD2. Germline V gives CDR1 ENHRY, CDR2 SYGVKD. V lost 10 bases to trimming and J lost 5 bases; unmatched junction nucleotides: 12. The CDR3 loop spans 15 amino acids. The CDR3 loop is CASKISGRAGETQYF. The CDR3 nucleotides are TGTGCCAGCAAAATTAGCGGGAGGGCCGGGGAGACCCAGTACTTC.

In this sample, this clonotype turned up a few times. This chain uses TRBV12-3 or TRBV12-4 with TRBJ1-1; 7 bases match TRBD1. V was clipped by 4 bases and J by 7 bases; unmatched bases: 12. The CDR3 is made up of 15 amino acids. The CDR3 loop reads CASSSGGEGAGEAFF. The CDR3 DNA reads TGTGCCAGCAGTTCCGGGGGAGAGGGGGCCGGTGAAGCTTTCTTT.

The rearrangement uses TRBV20-1 and TRBJ1-5, with D possibly being TRBD1 (6 bases). The CDR3 spans 14 residues. Looked up from germline, CDR1 is DFQATT and CDR2 is SNEGSKA (reference sequence). The germline V and J ends were trimmed by 0 bases and 8 bases, with 14 bases remaining between them. CDR3 in amino acids: CSARDARGGEPQHF. The CDR3 DNA is TGCAGTGCTAGAGATGCCAGGGGCGGTGAGCCCCAGCATTTT.

This chain links TRBV7-9 with TRBJ2-3; the D gene is possibly TRBD1 (5 bases). The germline V and J ends were trimmed by 1 base and 5 bases, with 10 bases remaining between them. CDR1 and CDR2 (germline): SEHNR, FQNEAQ (reference sequence). The CDR3 sequence is 14 residues long. CDR3: CASSLGGAVDTQYF. The CDR3 DNA reads as TGTGCCAGCAGCTTAGGGGGCGCCGTAGATACGCAGTATTTT.

This clonotype was detected ten times or more. This chain joins TRBV10-3 and TRBJ2-1; 9 positions agree with TRBD2. Germline V gene data show CDR1 as ENHRY and CDR2 as SYGVKD. Germline trimming cut 4 bases from V and 9 bases from J; bases unmatched to any gene: 7. The CDR3 length is 14 residues. In DNA form, the CDR3 reads TGTGCCATCAGTGGACCAGCGGGAGGAAGTGAGCAGTTCTTC. Protein product: CAISGPAGGSEQFF.

This clonotype was observed a few times. This chain links TRBV2 with TRBJ1-5; 12 nucleotides align to TRBD1. Trimming removed 0 bases from V and 6 bases from J; junction bases left unmatched: 6. Germline lookup yields CDR1 SNHLY and CDR2 FYNNEI. The CDR3 has 17 residues. In DNA form, the CDR3 reads TGTGCCAGCAGTGAAGCCGCCGGGACAGGGGGCGGTCAGCCCCAGCATTTT. It is translated as CASSEAAGTGGGQPQHF.

This sequence joins TRBV6-4 and TRBJ2-6, with 7 nucleotides matching TRBD1. Germline CDR1 is MRHNA and CDR2 is SNTAGT. CDR3 length: 16 amino acids. J was trimmed by 0 bases and V by 4 bases; bases with no gene match: 3. The DNA of the CDR3 is TGTGCCAGCAGTGGGGACAGCAGCTCTGGGGCCAACGTCCTGACTTTC. Its protein product is CASSGDSSSGANVLTF.

This clonotype was seen repeatedly, ten times or more. The gene calls are TRBV11-3 and TRBJ2-5; 11 positions agree with TRBD2. Germline V gene data show CDR1 as SGHNT and CDR2 as YENEEA. The CDR3 spans 16 residues. Unmatched junction bases numbered 7, after V lost 5 bases and J lost 2 bases. CDR3 sequence: CASSAGTSGDQETQYF. CDR3 nucleotide sequence: TGTGCCAGCAGCGCCGGGACTAGCGGAGATCAAGAGACCCAGTACTTC.

V gene TRBV10-1 combines with J gene TRBJ2-3, with unresolved D. The V and J ends lost 2 bases and 6 bases respectively, with 9 bases between them. The CDR3 runs 13 residues. Germline V gene data show CDR1 as WNHNN and CDR2 as SYGVQD (reference sequence). The CDR3 DNA sequence: TGCGCCAGCAGTGAGAGCCTTTTGGATACGCAGTATTTT. Amino acid sequence: CASSESLLDTQYF.

Many counts were recorded for this clonotype. The V gene is TRBV27, the J gene TRBJ2-7, with D possibly TRBD2 on 5 matching bases. This CDR3 has 15 residues. The germline V gene has CDR1 MNHEY and CDR2 SMNVEV (reference sequence). Trimming shortened V by 5 bases and J by 2 bases, and 16 bases separated the two germline ends. The CDR3 DNA sequence: TGTGCCAGCAGTCCGGCCTCTACCGGGGCCTACGAGCAGTACTTC. Amino acid sequence: CASSPASTGAYEQYF.

J is TRBJ1-2 and V is TRBV9, with a possible D match to TRBD1 (5 bases). Germline V gene data show CDR1 as SGDLS and CDR2 as YYNGEE. The V gene lost 0 bases and the J gene lost 3 bases, with 12 bases spanning the gap. The CDR3 totals 15 residues. The CDR3 DNA sequence: TGTGCCAGCAGCGTAGCAGGGCTCCTCTACTATGGCTACACCTTC. It codes for CASSVAGLLYYGYTF. The full variable domain, completed using reference TRBV9 and TRBJ1-2, is DSGVTQTPKHLITATGQRVTLRCSPRSGDLSVYWYQQSLDQGLQFLIQYYNGEERAKGNILERFSAQQFPDLHSELNLSSLELGDSALYFCASSVAGLLYYGYTFGSGTRLTVV.

The chain links TRBV30 to TRBJ1-2; no firm D call. Germline CDR1 and CDR2: GTSNPN and SVGIG (reference sequence). V dropped 5 bases and J dropped 9 bases, with 22 bases sitting between them. This CDR3 is 14 amino acids long. This CDR3 reads CAWRSLAPAYRYTF. The DNA of the CDR3 is TGTGCCTGGCGATCTCTCGCCCCCGCGTATCGCTACACCTTC.

This clonotype occurred many times. The chain has TRBV7-3 and TRBJ2-2, with a weak D call TRBD2 (6 bases). CDR3 size: 13 residues. Germline lookup yields CDR1 SGHTA and CDR2 FQGTGA. Between the trimmed V and J ends, which lost 4 bases and 10 bases, there was a span of 13 bases. CDR3 DNA sequence: TGTGCCAGCAGCTCACCGGGAGTCGCGGAGCTGTTTTTT. This sequence encodes CASSSPGVAELFF. Full variable domain (missing parts from reference TRBV7-3 and TRBJ2-2): GAGVSQTPSNKVTEKGKYVELRCDPISGHTALYWYRQSLGQGPEFLIYFQGTGAADDSGLPNDRFFAVRPEGSVSTLKIQRTERGDSAVYLCASSSPGVAELFFGEGSRLTVL.

This clonotype was detected ten times or more. V and J are TRBV6-1 and TRBJ2-1; D assignment may be TRBD1 or TRBD2 (6 bases each). V gave up 6 bases and J gave up 0 bases, with 12 bases separating them. This CDR3 is built from 15 residues. CDR1 MNHNS and CDR2 SASEGT come from the germline V gene. The CDR3 spells CASSIKGGSYNEQFF. The CDR3 DNA follows: TGTGCCAGCAGCATTAAGGGGGGCTCCTACAATGAGCAGTTCTTC.

The chain links TRBV19 to TRBJ1-1; D remains unclear. V gave up 3 bases and J gave up 11 bases, with 19 bases separating them. This CDR3 is 14 amino acids long. From germline, CDR1 is LNHDA and CDR2 SQIVND (reference sequence). The CDR3, as DNA: TGTGCCAGTAGTATCGACGGCAGCGGGATGGGTGCTTTCTTT. This encodes CASSIDGSGMGAFF.

This clonotype was detected a few times. This chain joins TRBV5-6 and TRBJ2-5; D is unresolved. Trimming removed 0 bases from V and 6 bases from J, with 12 bases in between. The CDR3 spans 14 residues. Germline values: CDR1 SGHDT, CDR2 YYEEEE. The CDR3 loop is CASSLGSPPKTQYF. Here the CDR3 DNA reads TGTGCCAGCAGCTTGGGGAGTCCCCCCAAGACCCAGTACTTC.

This clonotype came up many times. The chain has TRBV27 and TRBJ1-1; the D is unclear. CDR3 length: 15 residues. Germline V gene data show CDR1 as MNHEY and CDR2 as SMNVEV (reference sequence). The V and J ends lost 0 bases and 1 base respectively, with 9 bases between them. The CDR3 region is CASSLSGWQNTEAFF. In DNA form, the CDR3 reads TGTGCCAGCAGTTTATCCGGGTGGCAGAACACTGAAGCTTTCTTT.